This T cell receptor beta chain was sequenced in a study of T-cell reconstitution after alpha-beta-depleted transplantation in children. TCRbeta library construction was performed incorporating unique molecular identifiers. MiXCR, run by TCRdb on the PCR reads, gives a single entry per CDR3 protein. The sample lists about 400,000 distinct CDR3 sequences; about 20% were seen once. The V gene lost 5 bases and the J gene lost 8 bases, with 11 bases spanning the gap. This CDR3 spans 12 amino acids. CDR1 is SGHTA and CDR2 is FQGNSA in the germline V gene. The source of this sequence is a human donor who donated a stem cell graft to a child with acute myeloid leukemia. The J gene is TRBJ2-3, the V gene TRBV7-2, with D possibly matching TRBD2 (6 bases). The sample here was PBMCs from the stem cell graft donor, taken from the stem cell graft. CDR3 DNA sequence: TGTGCCAGCAGCCCCGTCGGGAGTACGCAGTATTTT. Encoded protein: CASSPVGSTQYF.